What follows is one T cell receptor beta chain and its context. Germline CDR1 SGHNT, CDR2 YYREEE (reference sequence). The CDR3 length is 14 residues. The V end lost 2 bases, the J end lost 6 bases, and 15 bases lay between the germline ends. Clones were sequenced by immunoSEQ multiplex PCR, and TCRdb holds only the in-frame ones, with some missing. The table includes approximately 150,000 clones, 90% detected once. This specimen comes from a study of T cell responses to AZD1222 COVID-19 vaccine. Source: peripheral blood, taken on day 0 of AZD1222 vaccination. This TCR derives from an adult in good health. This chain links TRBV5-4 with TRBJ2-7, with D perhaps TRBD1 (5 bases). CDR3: CASSFVGRPREQYF. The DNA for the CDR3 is TGTGCCAGCAGCTTTGTGGGGCGCCCTCGCGAGCAGTACTTC.